Listed below are T cell receptor beta chains from one sample, sequenced in a study of blood T cell repertoires in COVID-19. Sequencing was performed with immunoSEQ multiplex PCR; in TCRdb, only in-frame clones are kept and a portion is missing. Among under 500,000 clones listed, roughly 85% were seen once. Input material: PBMCs or T cells enriched from blood (not recorded which). These receptors all come from a woman younger than 35 with acute COVID-19. CDR3s leave out the opening cysteine and the closing phenylalanine or tryptophan.

j_call v_call cdr3_aa
TRBJ1-2 TRBV5-3 ARSENYGYT
TRBJ1-5 TRBV10-2 ASTETYRNQPQH
TRBJ1-1 TRBV10-1 ASSVGQITEAF
TRBJ1-1 TRBV4-1 ASSQHALGQGNTEAF
TRBJ2-1 TRBV18 ASSSSTSGEEF
TRBJ2-3 TRBV6-5 ASSYSAGGPFEQY
TRBJ1-5 TRBV7-2 ASSLGIYQPQH
TRBJ2-1 TRBV5-1 ASSTTSGGNNEQF
TRBJ1-6 TRBV3-1/TRBV3-2 ASSSFQGRTPLH
TRBJ2-6 TRBV7-9 ASSEEFLSGANVLT
TRBJ1-6 TRBV19 ASSITTGNSPLH
TRBJ1-2 TRBV18 ASSGDRDGYT
TRBJ2-5 TRBV27 ASSPTSGRATTQY
TRBJ1-1 TRBV11-2 ASRWERLNTEAF
TRBJ1-1 TRBV7-6 ASSSGTGGSFAEAF
TRBJ2-3 TRBV10-3 AISGVRRSTDTQY
TRBJ2-7 TRBV29-1 SVVYDRGTYEQY
TRBJ2-5 TRBV29-1 SVEMVPAQGWDQETQY
TRBJ1-1 TRBV7-2 ASNNRGSTEAF
TRBJ1-5 TRBV18 ASSPSNQPQH
TRBJ1-1 TRBV3-1/TRBV3-2 ASSQGLVEGRAF
TRBJ1-4 TRBV7-2 ASSLNRGATNEKLF
TRBJ2-7 TRBV11-2 ASSSTGDYHEQY
TRBJ1-2 TRBV7-9 ASSHGQGVEVYGYT
TRBJ2-7 TRBV10-3 AISGGQGNYEQY
TRBJ2-7 TRBV27 ASRRTSGAYEQY
TRBJ1-5 TRBV19 ASSVTGGNQPQH
TRBJ1-5 TRBV2 ASSEDSLRNQPQH
TRBJ2-7 TRBV10-1 ASSETPVQGSEQY
TRBJ1-1 TRBV3-1/TRBV3-2 ASSRTKGTEAF
TRBJ2-7 TRBV11-2 ASSLRGRSYEQY
TRBJ1-4 TRBV3-1/TRBV3-2 ASSQDLAEKLF
TRBJ1-3 TRBV10-3 AISPKGGTGGSGNTIY
TRBJ1-5 TRBV19 ARRQPRYVDSNQPQH
TRBJ2-7 TRBV28 ASSFHRWDGYEQY
TRBJ1-6 TRBV6-4 ASSVGGQGESPLH
TRBJ2-7 TRBV30 AWSHGTGGIKQY
TRBJ2-7 TRBV5-4 ASSLDGAYEQY
TRBJ2-4 TRBV5-4 ASSPGAGFQY
TRBJ1-2 TRBV5-8 ASSYLQGNSGYT
TRBJ2-7 TRBV6-6 ASSSTGEQY
TRBJ2-7 TRBV7-8 ASSSRGQGSSYEQY
TRBJ2-3 TRBV5-6 ASSLAWLDRGPRDTQY
TRBJ1-6 TRBV28 ASRLTEYNSPLH
TRBJ1-2 TRBV6-5 ASSYTGGHYGYT
TRBJ2-1 TRBV7-8 ASSLRLSGAINEQF